This T cell receptor beta chain was identified in a study of OX40 agonist ivuxolimab in advanced cancers. CDR1 is SNHLY and CDR2 is FYNNEI in the germline V gene. This CDR3 contains 13 residues. The data were produced by immunoSEQ multiplex PCR, yet TCRdb's version contains in-frame clones alone and is incomplete. The table lists some 39,000 clones, roughly 77% of them singletons. The chain has TRBV2 and TRBJ2-7; 9 bases line up with TRBD2. This receptor was identified in an adult with an advanced solid tumor such as melanoma, head and neck, liver or kidney cancer. The starting material was CD4+ or CD8+ T cells sorted from blood, obtained in a trial of the OX40 agonist ivuxolimab. In nucleotides, the CDR3 is TGTGCCAGCAGTGAAGATCGCGGGAGGGGTCGGAGGGTC. It encodes CASSEDRGRGRRV.